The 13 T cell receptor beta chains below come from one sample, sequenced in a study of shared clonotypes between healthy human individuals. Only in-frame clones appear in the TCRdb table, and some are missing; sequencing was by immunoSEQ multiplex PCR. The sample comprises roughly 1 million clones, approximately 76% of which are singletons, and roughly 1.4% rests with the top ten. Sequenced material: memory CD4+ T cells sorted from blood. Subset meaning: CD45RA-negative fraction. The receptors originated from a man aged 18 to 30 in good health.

CDR3 sequence (DNA): TGTGCCAGTAGTATTTTGGGAATCAACTATGGCTACACCTTC. Amino acids: CASSILGINYGYTF. The rearrangement links TRBV19 to TRBJ1-2; D is unclear. Germline loops: CDR1 LNHDA, CDR2 SQIVND (reference sequence). This CDR3 has 14 residues. Trimming stripped 3 bases from V and 2 bases from J, with 10 bases between.

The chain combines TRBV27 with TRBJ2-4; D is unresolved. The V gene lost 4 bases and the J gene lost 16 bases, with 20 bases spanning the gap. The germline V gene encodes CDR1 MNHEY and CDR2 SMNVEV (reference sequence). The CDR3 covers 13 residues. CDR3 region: CASSSGVGPRIYF. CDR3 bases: TGTGCCAGCAGTTCAGGTGTTGGACCCCGGATTTACTTC.

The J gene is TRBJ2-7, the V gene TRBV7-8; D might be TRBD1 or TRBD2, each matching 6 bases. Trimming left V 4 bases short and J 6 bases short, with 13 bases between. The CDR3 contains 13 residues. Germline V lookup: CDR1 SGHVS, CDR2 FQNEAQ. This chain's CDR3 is CASSSEGGGEQYF. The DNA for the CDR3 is TGTGCCAGCAGCTCCGAGGGGGGAGGCGAGCAGTACTTC. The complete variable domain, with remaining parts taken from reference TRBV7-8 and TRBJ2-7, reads GAGVSQSPRYKVAKRGQDVALRCDPISGHVSLFWYQQALGQGPEFLTYFQNEAQLDKSGLPSDRFFAERPEGSVSTLKIQRTQQEDSAVYLCASSSEGGGEQYFGPGTRLTVT.

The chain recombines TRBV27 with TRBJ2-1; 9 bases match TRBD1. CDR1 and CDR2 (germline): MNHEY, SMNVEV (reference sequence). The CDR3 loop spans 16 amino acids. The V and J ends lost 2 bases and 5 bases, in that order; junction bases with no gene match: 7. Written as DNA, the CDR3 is TGTGCCAGCAGTTTACTGACAGGGGGTGGGAACAATGAGCAGTTCTTC. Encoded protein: CASSLLTGGGNNEQFF.

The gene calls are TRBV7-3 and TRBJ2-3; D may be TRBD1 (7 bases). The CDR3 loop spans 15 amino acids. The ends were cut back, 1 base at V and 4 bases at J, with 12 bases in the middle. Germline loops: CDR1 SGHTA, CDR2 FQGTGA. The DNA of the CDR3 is TGTGCCAGCAGCTTAAAAGGGGGCGGGGCAGATACGCAGTATTTT. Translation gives CASSLKGGGADTQYF.

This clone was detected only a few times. The CDR3 nucleotides are TGTGCCAGCAGTGAACCACAGGGGCGAAGGAATTCACCCCTCCACTTT. Its protein is CASSEPQGRRNSPLHF. V and J are TRBV2 and TRBJ1-6; 7 bases are a match to TRBD1. Germline CDR1 SNHLY, CDR2 FYNNEI. The V and J ends lost 2 bases and 7 bases, in that order; junction bases with no gene match: 8. The length of the CDR3 is 16 residues.

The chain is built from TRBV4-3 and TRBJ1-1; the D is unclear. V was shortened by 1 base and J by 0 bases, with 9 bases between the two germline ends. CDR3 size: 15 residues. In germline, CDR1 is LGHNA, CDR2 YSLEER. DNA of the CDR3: TGCGCCAGCAGCCAAGGTACCGGAATGAACACTGAAGCTTTCTTT. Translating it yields CASSQGTGMNTEAFF.

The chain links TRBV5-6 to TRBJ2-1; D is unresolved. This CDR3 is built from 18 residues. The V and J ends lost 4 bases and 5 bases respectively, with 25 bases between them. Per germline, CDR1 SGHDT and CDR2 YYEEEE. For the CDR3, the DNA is TGTGCCAGCAGCCTACCCGGGTCTGGGAATCGAGGAAACAATGAGCAGTTCTTC. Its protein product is CASSLPGSGNRGNNEQFF. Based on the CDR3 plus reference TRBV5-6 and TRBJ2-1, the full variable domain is DAGVTQSPTHLIKTRGQQVTLRCSPKSGHDTVSWYQQALGQGPQFIFQYYEEEERQRGNFPDRFSGHQFPNYSSELNVNALLLGDSALYLCASSLPGSGNRGNNEQFFGPGTRLTVL.

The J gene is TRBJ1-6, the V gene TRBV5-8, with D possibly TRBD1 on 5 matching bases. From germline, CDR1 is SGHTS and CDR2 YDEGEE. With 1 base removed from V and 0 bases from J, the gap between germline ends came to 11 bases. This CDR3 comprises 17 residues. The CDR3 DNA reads TGTGCCAGCAGCTTGTGGGGGACCCCCTCCTATAATTCACCCCTCCACTTT. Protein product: CASSLWGTPSYNSPLHF.

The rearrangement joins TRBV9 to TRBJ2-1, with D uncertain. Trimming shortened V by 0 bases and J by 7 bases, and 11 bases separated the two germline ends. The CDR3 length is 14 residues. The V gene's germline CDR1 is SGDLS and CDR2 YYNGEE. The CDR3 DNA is TGTGCCAGCAGCGTAGCTTGGGCCGCTAATGAGCAGTTCTTC. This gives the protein CASSVAWAANEQFF. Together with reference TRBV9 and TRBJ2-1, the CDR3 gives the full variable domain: DSGVTQTPKHLITATGQRVTLRCSPRSGDLSVYWYQQSLDQGLQFLIQYYNGEERAKGNILERFSAQQFPDLHSELNLSSLELGDSALYFCASSVAWAANEQFFGPGTRLTVL.

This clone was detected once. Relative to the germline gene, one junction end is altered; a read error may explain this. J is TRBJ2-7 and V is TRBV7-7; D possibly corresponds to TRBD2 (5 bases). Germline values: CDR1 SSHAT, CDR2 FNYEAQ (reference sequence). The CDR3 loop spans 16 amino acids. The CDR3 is CASSLAYGVHPDEQYF. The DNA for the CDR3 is TGTGCTAGCAGCTTAGCCTACGGGGTGCATCCCGACGAGCAGTACTTC.

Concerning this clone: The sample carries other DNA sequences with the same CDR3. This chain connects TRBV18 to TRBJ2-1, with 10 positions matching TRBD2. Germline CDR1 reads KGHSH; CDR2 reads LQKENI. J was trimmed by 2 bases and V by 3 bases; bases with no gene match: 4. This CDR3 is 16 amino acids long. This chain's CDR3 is CASSPGTSGTYNEQFF. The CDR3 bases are TGTGCCAGCTCACCTGGAACTAGCGGGACCTACAATGAGCAGTTCTTC.

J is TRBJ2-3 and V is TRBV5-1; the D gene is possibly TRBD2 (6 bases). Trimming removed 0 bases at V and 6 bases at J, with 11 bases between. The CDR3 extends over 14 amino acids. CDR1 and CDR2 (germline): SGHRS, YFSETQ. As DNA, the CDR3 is TGCGCCAGCAGCTTGGAGGTCGGGAGTGATACGCAGTATTTT. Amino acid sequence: CASSLEVGSDTQYF.